The TCR beta chain described here comes from a study of T cells after yellow fever vaccination. Germline-derived CDR1 and CDR2 are DFQATT and SNEGSKA (reference sequence). The length of the CDR3 is 14 residues. Trimming cost V 0 bases and J 1 base, with 9 bases left between them. TCRdb reprocessed the 5' RACE reads via MiXCR and lists one record per CDR3 protein. The repertoire includes approximately 330,000 distinct CDR3 sequences, roughly 3.9% of them detected once, and under 30% sits in the top ten. This clonotype was seen at least ten times. The rearrangement links TRBV20-1 to TRBJ1-1, with D unclear. The receptor comes from a man aged 18 to 29 who received the YFV17D yellow fever vaccine. Material: PBMCs, obtained 5 days after the yellow fever booster vaccination. The CDR3 region is CSARDPRRNTEAFF. Here the CDR3 DNA reads TGCAGTGCTAGAGATCCACGCCGGAACACTGAAGCTTTCTTT.